The 21 T cell receptor beta chains in this list originate from one sample, sequenced in a study of a mutant IDH1 vaccine in newly diagnosed glioma. TCRdb's copy holds only in-frame clones and misses some; the assay was immunoSEQ multiplex PCR. The sample lists around 33,000 clones; less than 90% were seen once. Described time point: baseline, week 1 (first vaccination visit). Treatment noted: pre-vaccination baseline after standard-of-care therapy. Sequencing was performed on PBMCs, taken from a glioma patient treated with radiotherapy, temozolomide or both. The receptors shown here come from a woman in her thirties or forties with glioma.

V is TRBV11-2 and J is TRBJ1-1; TRBD1 agrees at 8 bases. Germline values: CDR1 SGHAT, CDR2 FQNNGV. This CDR3 is 15 amino acids long. The trim removed 1 base at V and 6 bases at J, leaving 7 bases unmatched. The CDR3 region has the DNA TGTGCCAGCAGCTTAGGCAGACAGGGGACGTCTGAAGCTTTCTTT. It encodes CASSLGRQGTSEAFF.

The gene calls are TRBV5-5 and TRBJ2-1; tentatively, D is TRBD1 (6 bases). The CDR3 totals 14 residues. The germline V and J ends were trimmed by 2 bases and 8 bases, with 14 bases remaining between them. CDR1 is SGHKS and CDR2 is YYEKEE in the germline V gene (reference sequence). The CDR3 nucleotides are TGTGCCAGCAGCTTCTCCCAGGGGCGGGATGAGCAGTTCTTC. Protein sequence: CASSFSQGRDEQFF. Filled out from reference TRBV5-5 and TRBJ2-1, the complete variable domain reads DAGVTQSPTHLIKTRGQQVTLRCSPISGHKSVSWYQQVLGQGPQFIFQYYEKEERGRGNFPDRFSARQFPNYSSELNVNALLLGDSALYLCASSFSQGRDEQFFGPGTRLTVL.

The rearrangement uses TRBV6-5 and TRBJ1-2, with 9 positions matching TRBD1. This CDR3 is built from 14 residues. Germline CDR1 reads MNHEY; CDR2 reads SVGAGI. After removal of 2 bases from V and 8 bases from J, the junction contained 6 bases not matched to a gene. CDR3 protein: CASSYQDRGGGYTF. In DNA form, the CDR3 reads TGTGCCAGCAGTTACCAGGACAGGGGAGGCGGCTACACCTTC.

The genes are TRBV7-9 and TRBJ2-7; D is unresolved. Germline V CDR1 and CDR2: SEHNR, FQNEAQ (reference sequence). V lost 6 bases to trimming and J lost 2 bases, with 14 bases between them. The CDR3 is made up of 14 amino acids. The CDR3 loop is CASSKRGYTYEQYF. The CDR3 nucleotides are TGTGCCAGCAGTAAACGTGGTTATACCTACGAGCAGTACTTC.

The chain has TRBV6-1 and TRBJ1-5; 8 bases agree with TRBD1. CDR1 and CDR2 (germline): MNHNS, SASEGT. The length of the CDR3 is 15 residues. The V segment lost 3 bases and the J segment 2 bases; nucleotides outside the gene matches: 3. Here the CDR3 DNA reads TGTGCCAGCAGTGACGACAGGGGACGCAATCAGCCCCAGCATTTT. Its translation is CASSDDRGRNQPQHF.

This clone was counted a single time. This chain links TRBV6-1 with TRBJ2-7; D uncertain. The germline V and J ends were trimmed by 2 bases and 5 bases, with 4 bases remaining between them. The CDR3 covers 11 residues. Germline assignment: CDR1 MNHNS and CDR2 SASEGT. DNA of the CDR3: TGTGCCAGCAGTGAAAGAAACGAGCAGTACTTC. This codes for CASSERNEQYF.

The V gene is TRBV5-4, the J gene TRBJ1-1; tentative D call: TRBD1 (5 bases). Per germline, CDR1 SGHNT and CDR2 YYREEE (reference sequence). Trimming took off 5 bases at V and 0 bases at J, with 14 bases between the two ends. The CDR3 runs to 15 residues. The CDR3 sequence is CASRRREGMNTEAFF. The CDR3 DNA reads TGTGCCAGCAGGCGACGGGAGGGGATGAACACTGAAGCTTTCTTT.

This clone was counted a few times. The V call is TRBV2, the J call TRBJ1-2; D may be TRBD1 (6 bases). In germline, CDR1 is SNHLY, CDR2 FYNNEI. The CDR3 sequence is 13 residues long. V shed 7 bases and J shed 4 bases, with 13 bases lying between them. The CDR3 sequence: CASTTTGSYGYTF. In DNA, the CDR3 is TGTGCCAGCACCACGACAGGTAGCTATGGCTACACCTTC. Variable domain in full (rest from reference TRBV2 and TRBJ1-2): EPEVTQTPSHQVTQMGQEVILRCVPISNHLYFYWYRQILGQKVEFLVSFYNNEISEKSEIFDDQFSVERPDGSNFTLKIRSTKLEDSAMYFCASTTTGSYGYTFGSGTRLTVV.

This chain joins TRBV2 and TRBJ2-7, with D possibly matching TRBD1 (5 bases). V shed 2 bases and J shed 3 bases, with 11 bases lying between them. The CDR3 runs to 14 residues. Germline CDR1 reads SNHLY; CDR2 reads FYNNEI. The CDR3 here is CASSEQGQYYEQYF. The CDR3 bases are TGTGCCAGCAGTGAACAGGGTCAATACTACGAGCAGTACTTC.

This rearrangement joins TRBV25-1 to TRBJ2-1; 8 positions match TRBD2. The trim removed 3 bases at V and 10 bases at J, leaving 8 bases unmatched. Germline V lookup: CDR1 MGHDK, CDR2 SYGVNS. This CDR3 comprises 14 residues. The CDR3 DNA reads TGTGCCAGCAGTGACCCCAGCGGGAGTGACGAGCAGTTCTTC. As protein: CASSDPSGSDEQFF.

The rearrangement joins TRBV6-5 to TRBJ2-7; no definite D call. Per the germline V gene, CDR1 is MNHEY and CDR2 is SVGAGI. CDR3 length: 16 amino acids. The germline V and J ends were trimmed by 2 bases and 3 bases, with 17 bases remaining between them. The CDR3 DNA reads TGTGCCAGCAGTTACCCCGATCTGACTGGGCGCTACGAGCAGTACTTC. Its translation is CASSYPDLTGRYEQYF.

The V gene is TRBV2, the J gene TRBJ2-3; 8 bases match TRBD2. This CDR3 contains 14 residues. Trimming removed 7 bases from V and 1 base from J; junction bases left unmatched: 4. The germline CDR1 and CDR2 sequences are SNHLY and FYNNEI. CDR3 sequence (DNA): TGTGCCAGCACGGGAGGGAGAGGCACAGATACGCAGTATTTT. Translating it yields CASTGGRGTDTQYF.

The chain employs TRBV19 and TRBJ1-6; D call uncertain. Trimming removed 0 bases at V and 10 bases at J, with 13 bases between. In germline, CDR1 is LNHDA, CDR2 SQIVND (reference sequence). The CDR3 contains 15 residues. The CDR3 DNA reads as TGTGCCAGTAGTATAGATGGTGGACTTTGGTCACCCCTCCACTTT. Protein: CASSIDGGLWSPLHF.

The chain links TRBV5-5 to TRBJ2-1; weak D call: TRBD2 (5 bases). V shed 9 bases and J shed 6 bases, with 16 bases lying between them. The CDR3 totals 13 residues. Germline values: CDR1 SGHKS, CDR2 YYEKEE (reference sequence). The CDR3 sequence: CATGRGAGNEQFF. Written as DNA, the CDR3 is TGTGCCACCGGACGGGGTGCCGGCAATGAGCAGTTCTTC.

The CDR3 reads CASSEGSSSGNTIYF. The CDR3 DNA sequence: TGTGCCAGCAGTGAAGGCAGTAGCTCTGGAAACACCATATATTTT. This chain uses TRBV2 with TRBJ1-3; D not resolved. V lost 1 base and J lost 0, with 7 bases in between. Germline CDR1 and CDR2: SNHLY and FYNNEI. This CDR3 is 15 amino acids long.

The chain is built from TRBV19 and TRBJ1-4, with 7 bases fitting TRBD1. CDR3 length equals 16 residues. Germline V gene lookup returns CDR1 LNHDA and CDR2 SQIVND (reference sequence). J was trimmed by 8 bases and V by 4 bases; bases with no gene match: 13. In nucleotides, the CDR3 is TGTGCCAGTAGTACTCCCTACAGGGGATCTGGCGAAAAACTGTTTTTT. Residues: CASSTPYRGSGEKLFF.

Only one count was recorded for this clone. The chain carries TRBV21-1 and TRBJ2-3. TRBV21-1 is given as a pseudogene. CDR3 size: 15 residues. The CDR3 nucleotides are TGTGCCAGCAGCAAATTTTCGCTGGGGACAGATACGCAGTATTTT. Encoded protein: CASSKFSLGTDTQYF.

In its sample, this clone was seen a few times. The chain has TRBV13 and TRBJ2-7; 8 bases line up with TRBD1. Trimming took 5 bases from V and 6 from J; bases not matched to a gene: 12. Germline values: CDR1 PRHDT, CDR2 FYEKMQ (reference sequence). The CDR3 spans 15 residues. For the CDR3, the DNA is TGTGCCAGCAGCCAAAGCGGACAGGGTAGTGGCGAGCAGTACTTC. The encoded protein is CASSQSGQGSGEQYF.

V is TRBV5-1 and J is TRBJ1-4, with D maybe TRBD1 (5 bases). This CDR3 has 15 amino acids. The germline V gene encodes CDR1 SGHRS and CDR2 YFSETQ. With 4 bases removed from V and 7 bases from J, the gap between germline ends came to 17 bases. CDR3 sequence: CASSPEAGSAEKLFF. DNA of the CDR3: TGCGCCAGCAGCCCGGAGGCAGGGTCGGCTGAAAAACTGTTTTTT.

DNA of the CDR3: TGCGCCAGCGGAGGGACAGGCGGAGCAGAGACCCAGTACTTC. This encodes CASGGTGGAETQYF. The rearrangement joins TRBV5-1 to TRBJ2-5, with TRBD1 identical over 8 bases. Germline V lookup: CDR1 SGHRS, CDR2 YFSETQ. The CDR3 is 14 residues long. The ends lost 7 bases at V and 4 bases at J; junction bases unmatched: 9.

J is TRBJ2-7 and V is TRBV27, with 8 positions matching TRBD2. V trimming: 2 bases; J trimming: 3 bases; junction bases outside the gene matches: 0. Germline-derived CDR1 and CDR2 are MNHEY and SMNVEV (reference sequence). This CDR3 is built from 13 residues. This chain's CDR3 is CASSLGTSYEQYF. The CDR3 nucleotides are TGTGCCAGCAGTTTAGGGACTAGCTACGAGCAGTACTTC.